A single sample is the source of the 11 T cell receptor beta chains below, sequenced in a study of T cells in Graves' hyperthyroidism and ophthalmopathy. TCR beta CDR3 sequences were amplified from RNA transcripts. The TCR CDR3 was amplified in a first-round RT-PCR using the HTBI primer set. Each CDR3 protein is one row after TCRdb ran MiXCR on the multiplex PCR reads. This table holds some 340,000 distinct CDR3 sequences, roughly an eighth found once. Sample: blood. The receptors here all came from a woman between 40 and 50 years old with Graves' ophthalmopathy.

This clonotype has more than one count but fewer than ten. J is TRBJ2-7 and V is TRBV6-5, with D perhaps matching TRBD1 (6 bases). The CDR3 has 13 amino acids. Trimming shortened V by 2 bases and J by 6 bases, and 11 bases separated the two germline ends. CDR1 is MNHEY and CDR2 is SVGAGI in the germline V gene. The CDR3 DNA reads TGTGCCAGCAGTTACGTACAGGGTTCCGAGCAGTACTTC. Protein product: CASSYVQGSEQYF.

The chain is built from TRBV27 and TRBJ2-1; D tentatively reads TRBD1 or TRBD2 (5 bases each). V lost 3 bases and J 8 bases, leaving 11 bases between the germline ends. Germline CDR1 is MNHEY and CDR2 is SMNVEV (reference sequence). This CDR3 spans 13 amino acids. The CDR3 sequence: CASSLGVPDEQFF. CDR3 DNA: TGTGCCAGCAGTTTGGGGGTTCCAGATGAGCAGTTCTTC.

The rearrangement links TRBV20-1 to TRBJ1-1, with D possibly TRBD1 on 5 matching bases. V lost 4 bases and J 4 bases, leaving 22 bases between the germline ends. The length of the CDR3 is 16 residues. CDR1 DFQATT and CDR2 SNEGSKA come from the germline V gene (reference sequence). CDR3 region: CSATRGNVGPGTEAFF. Written as DNA, the CDR3 is TGCAGTGCTACCCGAGGGAATGTGGGGCCGGGCACTGAAGCTTTCTTT.

There are many counts of this clonotype. The V gene is TRBV27, the J gene TRBJ2-7, with TRBD2 matching over 9 bases. The germline gives CDR1 MNHEY, CDR2 SMNVEV (reference sequence). The V segment lost 2 bases and the J segment 6 bases; nucleotides outside the gene matches: 8. This CDR3 comprises 15 residues. Here the CDR3 DNA reads TGTGCCAGCAGTTTAGAGGGGACTAGCCAATTCGAGCAGTACTTC. Translated, it gives CASSLEGTSQFEQYF.

This clonotype was observed many times. This chain connects TRBV6-1 to TRBJ2-6; D is ambiguous. The CDR3 consists of 15 residues. Deletions cut 5 bases from V and 4 bases from J, with 12 bases between. The V gene's germline CDR1 is MNHNS and CDR2 SASEGT. In DNA, the CDR3 is TGTGCCAGCAGTTGGACGGCTCGCGGGGCCAACGTCCTGACTTTC. Translated: CASSWTARGANVLTF.

This clonotype occurred many times. The chain recombines TRBV6-1 with TRBJ1-1, with 8 bases aligning to TRBD1. V was clipped by 5 bases and J by 11 bases; unmatched bases: 10. The CDR3 covers 13 residues. Germline CDR1 reads MNHNS; CDR2 reads SASEGT. CDR3 nucleotides: TGTGCCAGCAGTTTCGAGAACAGGGGGTGGGCTTTCTTT. Amino acid sequence: CASSFENRGWAFF.

This clonotype is a singleton in its sample. The gene calls are TRBV2 and TRBJ2-3, with 8 bases fitting TRBD2. Per the germline V gene, CDR1 is SNHLY and CDR2 is FYNNEI. V was pared by 6 bases and J by 2 bases, with 4 bases of the junction left unmatched. The CDR3 loop spans 14 amino acids. CDR3 coding DNA: TGTGCCAGCAGGCAGCGGGGGATCACAGATACGCAGTATTTT. Amino acids: CASRQRGITDTQYF.

Ten or more counts support this clonotype. V gene TRBV5-1 combines with J gene TRBJ2-3; D might be TRBD1 or TRBD2, each matching 6 bases. This CDR3 spans 15 amino acids. Germline V gene lookup returns CDR1 SGHRS and CDR2 YFSETQ. V gave up 1 base and J gave up 4 bases, with 13 bases separating them. Here the CDR3 reads CASSLSGAGSDTQYF. Here the CDR3 DNA reads TGCGCCAGCAGCTTGTCGGGGGCCGGATCAGATACGCAGTATTTT.

This clonotype was observed many times. This rearrangement joins TRBV12-3 or TRBV12-4 to TRBJ1-1, with D perhaps TRBD1 (5 bases). The CDR3 is made up of 13 amino acids. Between the trimmed V and J ends, which lost 4 bases and 7 bases, there was a span of 13 bases. The CDR3 bases are TGTGCCAGCAGTTGGTCGGGGCTGAGTGAAGCTTTCTTT. Amino acid sequence: CASSWSGLSEAFF.

The gene calls are TRBV15 and TRBJ2-1; no reliable D call. CDR1 and CDR2 (germline): LNHNV, YYDKDF (reference sequence). Trimming took off 1 base at V and 5 bases at J, with 3 bases between the two ends. This CDR3 is built from 12 residues. The CDR3 DNA reads TGTGCCACCAGCAGAGTAGACAATGAGCAGTTCTTC. This gives the protein CATSRVDNEQFF.

The chain couples TRBV6-1 to TRBJ2-4, with 8 nucleotides matching TRBD1. V gave up 7 bases and J gave up 0 bases; unmatched junction bases: 14. CDR1 MNHNS and CDR2 SASEGT come from the germline V gene. CDR3 length: 18 residues. Here the CDR3 DNA reads TGTGCCAGCATGGGACCCCGACCGGGACAGGCAGCCAAAAACATTCAGTACTTC. Amino acids: CASMGPRPGQAAKNIQYF.